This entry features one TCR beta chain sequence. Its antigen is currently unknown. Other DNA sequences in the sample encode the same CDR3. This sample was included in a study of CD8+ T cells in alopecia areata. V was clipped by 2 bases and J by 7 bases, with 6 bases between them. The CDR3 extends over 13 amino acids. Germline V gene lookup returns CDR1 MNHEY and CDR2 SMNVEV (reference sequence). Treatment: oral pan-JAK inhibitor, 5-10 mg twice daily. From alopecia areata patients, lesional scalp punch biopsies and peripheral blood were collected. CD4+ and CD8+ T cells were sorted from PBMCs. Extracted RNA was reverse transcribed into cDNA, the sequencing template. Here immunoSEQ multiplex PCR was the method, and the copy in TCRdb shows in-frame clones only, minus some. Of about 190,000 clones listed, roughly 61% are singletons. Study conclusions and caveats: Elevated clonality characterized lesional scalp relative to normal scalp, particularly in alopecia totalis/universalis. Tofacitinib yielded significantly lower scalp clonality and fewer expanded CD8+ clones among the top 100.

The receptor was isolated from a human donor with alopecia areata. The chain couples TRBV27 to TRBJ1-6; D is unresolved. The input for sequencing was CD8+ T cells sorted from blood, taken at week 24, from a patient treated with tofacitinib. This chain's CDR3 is CASSLVGNSPLHF. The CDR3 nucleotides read TGTGCCAGCAGTTTAGTCGGGAATTCACCCCTCCACTTT.